Here is one T cell receptor (beta chain) with its context. Antigen unknown. These data originate in a study of T-cell reconstitution after alpha-beta-depleted transplantation in children. Overall study findings and caveats: Several hundred graft clones that had expanded were reportedly the source of alpha-beta T cells about two months after transplant. Recipient T cells and thymic progenitors that survived gave rise to the high TCRbeta diversity observed at day 60 in some patients. It was newly produced T cells that mostly accounted for T-cell counts and diversity one year after transplant.

Unique molecular identifiers were incorporated into the prepared TCRbeta library. Using its own MiXCR run on the PCR reads, TCRdb lists one record per CDR3 protein. The data hold around 450,000 distinct CDR3 sequences, with over 40% observed a single time. Germline V gene sequence: CDR1 DFQATT, CDR2 SNEGSKA (reference sequence). With 5 bases clipped from V and 3 bases from J, the junction kept 8 bases outside the gene matches. There are 14 residues in the CDR3. The sequences come from PBMCs, collected before TCRalphabeta/CD19-depleted stem cell transplant. This sequence joins TRBV20-1 and TRBJ2-3, with 7 nucleotides matching TRBD2. The receptor comes from a girl aged 2-10 years with aplastic anemia, due to receive a stem cell transplant. The CDR3 loop is CSAVAGVATDTQYF. The CDR3 region has the DNA TGCAGTGCTGTGGCGGGGGTAGCAACAGATACGCAGTATTTT.